The 17 T cell receptor beta chains listed next were all sequenced from one sample in a study of T-cell reconstitution after alpha-beta-depleted transplantation in children. A TCRbeta library incorporating unique molecular identifiers was prepared. MiXCR, run by TCRdb on the PCR reads, gives a single entry per CDR3 protein. Of roughly 590,000 distinct CDR3 sequences listed, approximately 17% are singletons. Sequenced material: PBMCs from the stem cell graft donor, taken from the stem cell graft. Receptor source: a human donor who donated a stem cell graft to a child with acute myeloid leukemia.

Points on this clonotype: This may stem from a read error, because a much larger clone lies one nucleotide away. The gene calls are TRBV20-1 and TRBJ1-5; unclear D gene. This CDR3 contains 14 residues. Germline-derived CDR1 and CDR2 are DFQATT and SNEGSKA (reference sequence). Deletions cut 3 bases from V and 3 bases from J, with 12 bases between. The CDR3 protein is CSASSRNFNQPQHF. As DNA, the CDR3 is TGCAGTGCTAGCTCCCGGAACTTCAATCAGCCCCAGCATTTT.

This clonotype occurred many times. The V call is TRBV12-3 or TRBV12-4, the J call TRBJ1-6, with D perhaps TRBD1 (5 bases). The CDR3 is 14 amino acids. Trimming removed 3 bases at V and 8 bases at J, with 11 bases between. Here the CDR3 DNA reads TGTGCCAGCAGTTTGGGGGGAACGGATTCACCCCTCCACTTT. It is translated as CASSLGGTDSPLHF.

This clonotype was detected a few times. The chain has TRBV4-2 and TRBJ1-4; D remains unclear. This CDR3 is 14 amino acids long. Trimming took off 4 bases at V and 5 bases at J, with 11 bases between the two ends. From germline, CDR1 is LGHNA and CDR2 YNFKEQ. The CDR3 nucleotides are TGTGCCAGCAGCCTGATGGACCGAAATGAAAAACTGTTTTTT. Protein: CASSLMDRNEKLFF.

This clonotype was counted ten times or more. This chain joins TRBV4-3 and TRBJ1-1, with D hard to call. This CDR3 spans 14 amino acids. The V gene's germline CDR1 is LGHNA and CDR2 YSLEER. The V end was cut by 3 bases, the J end by 7 bases, with 15 bases between. The CDR3 coding sequence is TGCGCCAGCAGCCAGACTGCAGAAGCCCGTGAAGCTTTCTTT. It yields the protein CASSQTAEAREAFF.

This clonotype occurred many times. The chain links TRBV6-5 to TRBJ2-7; tentative D call: TRBD2 (5 bases). CDR1 MNHEY and CDR2 SVGAGI come from the germline V gene. The CDR3 is made up of 15 amino acids. The V and J ends lost 3 bases and 6 bases respectively, with 18 bases between them. CDR3 DNA sequence: TGTGCCAGCAGTTATCGGGGAGTGGGGTTCGGCGAGCAGTACTTC. Translating gives CASSYRGVGFGEQYF.

This clonotype was recorded a few times. V and J are TRBV7-9 and TRBJ1-2; possibly TRBD1 for D (5 bases). Trimming pared 5 bases from V and 2 bases from J, leaving 15 bases between. CDR1 is SEHNR and CDR2 is FQNEAQ in the germline V gene (reference sequence). This CDR3 spans 15 amino acids. The CDR3 sequence is CASSPQTGENYGYTF. CDR3 DNA sequence: TGTGCCAGCAGCCCGCAGACGGGGGAGAACTATGGCTACACCTTC.

This clonotype was seen at least ten times. V is TRBV12-3 or TRBV12-4 and J is TRBJ2-1, with D perhaps given as TRBD1 or TRBD2 (6 bases each). The CDR3 loop spans 15 amino acids. Trimming removed 10 bases from V and 4 bases from J, with 20 bases in between. In DNA, the CDR3 is TGTGCCACCCTGGGACACGGGACTCAATACAATGAGCAGTTCTTC. It specifies CATLGHGTQYNEQFF.

A note on this clonotype: The junction does not match germline at one end; this may be a read error. This CDR3 reads CASSLMGPPAFF. CDR3 in DNA: TGTGCCAGCAGCTTAATGGGGCCGCCAGCATTCTTC. J is TRBJ1-2 and V is TRBV7-8; a weak D match, TRBD1 (5 bases). The germline V gene encodes CDR1 SGHVS and CDR2 FQNEAQ. The CDR3 has 12 residues.

This clonotype was detected ten times or more. The CDR3 DNA follows: TGTGCCAGCAGTTTACAGGGAGCAACTAATGAAAAACTGTTTTTT. This sequence encodes CASSLQGATNEKLFF. This chain joins TRBV12-3 or TRBV12-4 and TRBJ1-4; weak D call: TRBD1 (5 bases). The CDR3 totals 15 residues. Trimming took off 2 bases at V and 0 bases at J, with 7 bases between the two ends.

The chain is built from TRBV5-1 and TRBJ1-1; 8 bases are a match to TRBD1. CDR1 and CDR2 (germline): SGHRS, YFSETQ. The CDR3 contains 14 residues. After removal of 4 bases from V and 4 bases from J, the junction contained 6 bases not matched to a gene. The CDR3 is CASSPQGAVTEAFF. In DNA, the CDR3 is TGCGCCAGCAGCCCGCAGGGGGCGGTCACTGAAGCTTTCTTT.

The chain uses TRBV11-2 and TRBJ2-1; TRBD1 agrees at 7 bases. V was clipped by 2 bases and J by 6 bases; unmatched bases: 7. Per the germline V gene, CDR1 is SGHAT and CDR2 is FQNNGV. The CDR3 is 15 residues long. Here the CDR3 DNA reads TGTGCCAGCAGCTTATTACAGGGGAATGGCAATGAGCAGTTCTTC. Its translation is CASSLLQGNGNEQFF.

This clonotype was recorded a few times. This chain uses TRBV5-1 with TRBJ1-1, with D perhaps matching TRBD1 (6 bases). Germline V lookup: CDR1 SGHRS, CDR2 YFSETQ. The CDR3 extends over 12 amino acids. Trimming stripped 4 bases from V and 10 bases from J, with 14 bases between. CDR3 nucleotides: TGCGCCAGCAGCCTAGAGATAGGGGGAGCTTTCTTT. Translation: CASSLEIGGAFF.

The chain uses TRBV9 and TRBJ2-1, with 9 nucleotides matching TRBD2. CDR3 length: 14 amino acids. Germline CDR1 reads SGDLS; CDR2 reads YYNGEE. J lost 6 bases, V lost 0 bases, and 1 base had no gene match. The CDR3 is CASSVGTSVNEQFF. CDR3 DNA: TGTGCCAGCAGCGTAGGGACTAGCGTCAATGAGCAGTTCTTC.

V gene TRBV3-1 combines with J gene TRBJ2-1; D is undetermined. V was pared by 4 bases and J by 8 bases, with 6 bases between. The germline V gene has CDR1 LGHDT and CDR2 YNNKEL (reference sequence). This CDR3 region has 11 residues. The CDR3 reads CASSLDDEQFF. CDR3 nucleotide sequence: TGTGCCAGCAGCCTAGATGATGAGCAGTTCTTC.

This chain connects TRBV4-1 to TRBJ2-1; no reliable D call. This CDR3 has 12 residues. V was cut by 1 base and J by 10 bases, with 8 bases left in between. Looked up from germline, CDR1 is MGHRA and CDR2 is YSYEKL. The CDR3 DNA is TGCGCCAGCAGCCAAGTAAACGGGGAGCAGTTCTTC. Encoded protein: CASSQVNGEQFF.

This clonotype was observed many times. The chain carries TRBV5-6 and TRBJ2-7; D remains ambiguous. This CDR3 contains 15 residues. Deletions cut 0 bases from V and 2 bases from J, with 12 bases between. Germline V gene sequence: CDR1 SGHDT, CDR2 YYEEEE. The DNA of the CDR3 is TGTGCCAGCAGCTTGGCGGACGAATATCCCTACGAGCAGTACGTC. Amino acid sequence: CASSLADEYPYEQYV.

This clonotype was detected only a few times. The rearrangement joins TRBV13 to TRBJ2-3, with TRBD2 as a possible D gene (6 bases). V was clipped by 1 base and J by 2 bases, with 10 bases between them. Germline values: CDR1 PRHDT, CDR2 FYEKMQ (reference sequence). The CDR3 extends over 15 amino acids. The CDR3 sequence: CASSLAGEPTDTQYF. DNA of the CDR3: TGTGCCAGCAGCTTAGCGGGGGAGCCCACAGATACGCAGTATTTT. Full variable domain (missing parts from reference TRBV13 and TRBJ2-3): AAGVIQSPRHLIKEKRETATLKCYPIPRHDTVYWYQQGPGQDPQFLISFYEKMQSDKGSIPDRFSAQQFSDYHSELNMSSLELGDSALYFCASSLAGEPTDTQYFGPGTRLTVL.